This T cell receptor (delta chain) was sequenced during a study of fetal and pediatric gammadelta thymocytes (dated by TCRdb to between 2021 and 2024). For context, the study as a whole: Previously published data and newly generated, unpublished data were combined in the bulk gammadelta thymocyte repertoires, which were used to strengthen a single-cell study of gammadelta thymocyte development. To increase subject numbers and strengthen the CDR3 publicity analysis, bulk TCR repertoire data were added. Previously published data (refs 27,28) and unpublished data were combined in the bulk gammadelta thymocyte repertoires. A total of approximately 10 subjects, comprising 3 fetal thymus donors and 7 pediatric thymus donors, were covered by the bulk gammadelta thymocyte repertoire set. Overall study results and their limits: Compared with post-natal repertoires, fetal gammadelta thymocyte repertoires had previously been reported to be enriched for TRDV2, TRGV8 and TRGV9 usage, low N additions and public CDR3s.

In the germline V gene, CDR1 corresponds to GEAIGNYY and CDR2 to EKD. The CDR3, cysteine through phenylalanine, is 19 amino acids long. Only the CDR3 DNA stays, 57 bases, in frame from base 1. V has 3 bases trimmed and J has 1 base trimmed; junction bases matching no gene number 5. The instrument given in TCRdb is Illumina MiSeq. Processing in the source paper ran as follows. For the publicity analysis, the Vgamma9Vdelta2 and nonVgamma9Vdelta2 bulk CDR3 files from each subject were merged to form one combined repertoire per subject. CDR3 publicity was scored from 0 to 19 by checking each amino acid sequence across 9 single-cell datasets and some 11 bulk repertoires, using base R and dplyr. Clone calls in TCRdb were regenerated from the public reads with CATT, after which identical DNA sequences shared one row. The V and J calls were determined by TCRdb, not by the authors. For this sample there are under 750 delta-chain clones; over 15% appear just once. 20% to 25% of the sample is taken by the ten largest.

Fetal thymuses were obtained from elective pregnancy terminations performed in Singapore for socio-psychological reasons at 14 to 22 weeks estimated gestational age. Every fetus was judged structurally normal, both by ultrasound before the termination and by gross morphological examination after the termination. Thymocytes were stained with Zombie NIR viability dye and antibodies against CD3 (UCHT1), TCRgammadelta (11F2), TCRVgamma9 (IMMU360) and TCRVdelta2 (IMMU389). TRD and TRG CDR3 repertoires were generated in bulk, separately, from sorted Vgamma9Vdelta2 and nonVgamma9Vdelta2 gammadelta thymocytes obtained from human fetal and pediatric thymuses. As previously described, thymic cell suspensions were prepared from both fetal and post-natal thymuses. Vgamma9Vdelta2 thymocytes were sorted as CD3+ gammadeltaTCR+ Vgamma9+ Vdelta2+ cells. Cell sorting was done on a FACS Aria III cell sorter (BD Biosciences).

This clone is regarded as medium-sized (0.01 to 0.1%). This clone's antigen is unknown. There are no base qualities to consult, and no much larger clone falls within one base. This sample includes further DNA sequences coding for the same CDR3. Sequenced material: Vgamma9Vdelta2 gamma-delta T cells from the thymus. In light of the paper, this sample's cell subset or site label describes: sorted CD3+gammadeltaTCR+Vgamma9+Vdelta2+ thymocytes. The chain joins TRDV2 to TRDJ3, with 13 central nucleotides matching TRDD3. This TCR came from a human fetus. The CDR3 has the sequence CACDVLGDTPSWDTRQMFF. The DNA sequence reads TGTGCCTGTGACGTACTGGGGGATACGCCGTCCTGGGACACCCGACAGATGTTTTTC.